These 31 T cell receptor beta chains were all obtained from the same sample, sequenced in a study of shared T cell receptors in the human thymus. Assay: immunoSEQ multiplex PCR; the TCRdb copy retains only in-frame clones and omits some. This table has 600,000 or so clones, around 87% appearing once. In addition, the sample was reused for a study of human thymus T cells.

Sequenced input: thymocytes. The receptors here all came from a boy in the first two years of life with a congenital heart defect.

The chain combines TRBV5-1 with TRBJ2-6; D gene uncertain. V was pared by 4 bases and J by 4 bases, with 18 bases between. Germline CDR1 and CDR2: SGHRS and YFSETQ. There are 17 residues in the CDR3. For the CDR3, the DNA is TGCGCCAGCAGCGTGTGGAGCCAACCTCTAGGGGCCAACGTCCTGACTTTC. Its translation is CASSVWSQPLGANVLTF.

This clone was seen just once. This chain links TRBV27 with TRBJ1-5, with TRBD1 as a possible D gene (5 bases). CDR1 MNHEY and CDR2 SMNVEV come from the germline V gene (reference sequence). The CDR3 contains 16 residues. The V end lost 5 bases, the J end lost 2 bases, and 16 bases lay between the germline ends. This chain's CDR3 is CASSPLVGGGNQPQHF. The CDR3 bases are TGTGCCAGCAGTCCACTCGTTGGAGGGGGCAATCAGCCCCAGCATTTT.

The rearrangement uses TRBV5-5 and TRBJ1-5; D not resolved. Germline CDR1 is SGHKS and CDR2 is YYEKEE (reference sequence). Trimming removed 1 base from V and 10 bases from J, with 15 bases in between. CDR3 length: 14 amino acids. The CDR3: CASSLFSGIGPQHF. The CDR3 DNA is TGTGCCAGCAGCTTGTTTTCGGGGATCGGTCCCCAGCATTTT.

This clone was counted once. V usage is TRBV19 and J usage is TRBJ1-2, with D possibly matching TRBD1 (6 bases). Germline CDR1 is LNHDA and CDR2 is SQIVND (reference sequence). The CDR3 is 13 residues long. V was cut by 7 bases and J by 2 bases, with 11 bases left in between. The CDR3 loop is CASTNRENYGYTF. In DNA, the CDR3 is TGTGCCAGTACGAACAGGGAGAACTATGGCTACACCTTC.

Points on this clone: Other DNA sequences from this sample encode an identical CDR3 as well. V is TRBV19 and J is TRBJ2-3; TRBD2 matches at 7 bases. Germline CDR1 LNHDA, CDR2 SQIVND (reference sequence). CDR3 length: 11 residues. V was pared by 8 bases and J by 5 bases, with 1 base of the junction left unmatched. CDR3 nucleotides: TGTGCCAGTGGGAGGGGAGATACGCAGTATTTT. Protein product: CASGRGDTQYF.

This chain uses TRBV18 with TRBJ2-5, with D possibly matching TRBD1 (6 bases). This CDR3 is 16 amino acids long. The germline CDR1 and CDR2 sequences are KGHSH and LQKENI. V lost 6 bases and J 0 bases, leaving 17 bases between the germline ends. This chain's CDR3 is CASSGQSRGYQETQYF. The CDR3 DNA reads TGTGCCAGCTCCGGTCAGTCGAGGGGGTACCAAGAGACCCAGTACTTC.

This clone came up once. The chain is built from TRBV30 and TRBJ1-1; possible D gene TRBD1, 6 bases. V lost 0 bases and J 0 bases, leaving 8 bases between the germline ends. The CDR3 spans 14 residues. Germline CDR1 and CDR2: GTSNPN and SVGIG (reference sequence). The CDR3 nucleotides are TGTGCCTGGAGTGTAGGGGGAGTGAACACTGAAGCTTTCTTT. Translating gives CAWSVGGVNTEAFF.

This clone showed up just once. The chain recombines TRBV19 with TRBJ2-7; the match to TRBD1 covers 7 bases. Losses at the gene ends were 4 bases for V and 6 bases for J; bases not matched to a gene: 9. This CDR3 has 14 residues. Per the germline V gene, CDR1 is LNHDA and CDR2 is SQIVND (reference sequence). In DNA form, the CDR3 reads TGTGCCAGTAGTAAGGCAGGGGGAAACTGCGAGCAGTACTTC. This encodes CASSKAGGNCEQYF.

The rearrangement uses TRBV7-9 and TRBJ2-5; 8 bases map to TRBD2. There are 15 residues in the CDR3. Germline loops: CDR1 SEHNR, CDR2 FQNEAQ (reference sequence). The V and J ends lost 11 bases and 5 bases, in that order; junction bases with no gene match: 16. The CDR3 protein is CAPPLAAGGHETQYF. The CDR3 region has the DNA TGTGCCCCCCCCCTGGCGGCGGGGGGTCATGAGACCCAGTACTTC.

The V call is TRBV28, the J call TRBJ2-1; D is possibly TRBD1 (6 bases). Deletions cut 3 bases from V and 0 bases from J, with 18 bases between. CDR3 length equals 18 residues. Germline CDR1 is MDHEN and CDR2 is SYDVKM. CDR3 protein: CASSFLLLDSNSYNEQFF. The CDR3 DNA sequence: TGTGCCAGCAGTTTCCTCCTCTTGGACAGTAACTCCTACAATGAGCAGTTCTTC.

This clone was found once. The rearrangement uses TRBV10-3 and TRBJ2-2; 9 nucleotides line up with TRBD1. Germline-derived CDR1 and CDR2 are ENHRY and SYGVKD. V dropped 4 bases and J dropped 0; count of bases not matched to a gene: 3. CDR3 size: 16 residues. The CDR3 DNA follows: TGTGCCATCAGTGGGACAGGGGTATCGAACACCGGGGAGCTGTTTTTT. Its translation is CAISGTGVSNTGELFF.

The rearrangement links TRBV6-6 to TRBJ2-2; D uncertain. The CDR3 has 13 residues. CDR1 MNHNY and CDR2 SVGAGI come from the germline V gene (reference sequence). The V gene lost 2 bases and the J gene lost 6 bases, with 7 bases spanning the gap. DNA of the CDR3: TGTGCCAGCAGTTACAGGCAGGCCGGGGAGCTGTTTTTT. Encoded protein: CASSYRQAGELFF.

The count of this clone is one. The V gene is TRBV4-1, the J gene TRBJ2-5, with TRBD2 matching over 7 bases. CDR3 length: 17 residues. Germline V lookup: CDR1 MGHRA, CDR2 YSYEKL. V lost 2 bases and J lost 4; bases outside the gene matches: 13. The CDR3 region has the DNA TGCGCCAGCAGCCAAAAGCGGAGGGAGGGTAGTAGAGAGACCCAGTACTTC. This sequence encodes CASSQKRREGSRETQYF.

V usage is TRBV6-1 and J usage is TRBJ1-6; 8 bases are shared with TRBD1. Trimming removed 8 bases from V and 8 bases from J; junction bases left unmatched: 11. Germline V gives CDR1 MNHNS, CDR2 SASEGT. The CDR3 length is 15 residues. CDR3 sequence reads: CASLRQGLMHSPLHF. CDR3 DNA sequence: TGTGCCAGCCTTAGACAGGGGTTAATGCATTCACCCCTCCACTTT.

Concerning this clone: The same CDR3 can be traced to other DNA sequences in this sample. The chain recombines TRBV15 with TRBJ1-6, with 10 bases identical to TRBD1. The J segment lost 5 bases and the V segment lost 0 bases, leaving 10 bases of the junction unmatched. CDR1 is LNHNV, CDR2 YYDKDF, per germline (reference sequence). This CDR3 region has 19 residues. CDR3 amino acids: CATSRDGSVGTGDNSPLHF. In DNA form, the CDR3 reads TGTGCCACCAGCAGAGATGGGAGTGTTGGGACAGGGGATAATTCACCCCTCCACTTT.

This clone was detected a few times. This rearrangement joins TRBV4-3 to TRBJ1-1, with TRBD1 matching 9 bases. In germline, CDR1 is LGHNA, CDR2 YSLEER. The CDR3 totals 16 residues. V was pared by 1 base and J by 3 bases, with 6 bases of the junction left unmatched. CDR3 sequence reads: CASSQGTGDEDTEAFF. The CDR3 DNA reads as TGCGCCAGCAGCCAAGGGACAGGGGACGAGGACACTGAAGCTTTCTTT.

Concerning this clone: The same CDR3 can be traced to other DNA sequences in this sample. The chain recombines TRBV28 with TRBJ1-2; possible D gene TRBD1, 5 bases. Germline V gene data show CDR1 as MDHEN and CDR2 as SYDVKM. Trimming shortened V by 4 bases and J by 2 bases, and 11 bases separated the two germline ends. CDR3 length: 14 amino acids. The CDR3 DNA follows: TGTGCCAGCAGTTCCCCGACAGCAAACTATGGCTACACCTTC. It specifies CASSSPTANYGYTF.

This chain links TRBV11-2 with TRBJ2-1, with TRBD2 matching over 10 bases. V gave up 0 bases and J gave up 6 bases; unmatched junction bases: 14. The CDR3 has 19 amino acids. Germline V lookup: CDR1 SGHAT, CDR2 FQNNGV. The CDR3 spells CASSLESVGALAGANEQFF. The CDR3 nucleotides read TGTGCCAGCAGCTTAGAGTCCGTCGGTGCGCTAGCGGGAGCCAATGAGCAGTTCTTC.

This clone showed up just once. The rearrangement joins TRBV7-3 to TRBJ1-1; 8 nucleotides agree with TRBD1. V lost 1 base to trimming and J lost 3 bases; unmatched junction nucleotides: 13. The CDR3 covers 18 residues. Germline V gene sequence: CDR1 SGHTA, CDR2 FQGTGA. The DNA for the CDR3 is TGTGCCAGCAGCTTAATCCCCAAGGACAGGGCAGGTGACACTGAAGCTTTCTTT. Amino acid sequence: CASSLIPKDRAGDTEAFF.

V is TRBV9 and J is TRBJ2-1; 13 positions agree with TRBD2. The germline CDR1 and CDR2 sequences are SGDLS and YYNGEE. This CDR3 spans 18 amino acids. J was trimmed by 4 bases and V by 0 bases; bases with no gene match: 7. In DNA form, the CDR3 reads TGTGCCAGCAGCGTAGAACTAGCGGGGGGGCCAGGATACAATGAGCAGTTCTTC. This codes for CASSVELAGGPGYNEQFF.

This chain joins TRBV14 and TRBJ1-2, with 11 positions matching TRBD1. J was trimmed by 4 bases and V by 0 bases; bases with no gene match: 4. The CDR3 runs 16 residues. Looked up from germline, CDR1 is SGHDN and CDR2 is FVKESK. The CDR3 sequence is CASSQEEDRGLYGYTF. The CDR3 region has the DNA TGTGCCAGCAGCCAAGAGGAGGACAGGGGGCTCTATGGCTACACCTTC.

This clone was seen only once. CDR3 bases: TGTGCCAGCAGTCCACCACCCGGGACAGTAAAATTCGAGCAGTACTTC. This translates into CASSPPPGTVKFEQYF. This chain connects TRBV6-6 to TRBJ2-7; 7 bases match TRBD1. Trimming at V came to 5 bases and at J to 6 bases, leaving 16 bases not matched to a gene. The CDR3 contains 16 residues. Per the germline V gene, CDR1 is MNHNY and CDR2 is SVGAGI (reference sequence).

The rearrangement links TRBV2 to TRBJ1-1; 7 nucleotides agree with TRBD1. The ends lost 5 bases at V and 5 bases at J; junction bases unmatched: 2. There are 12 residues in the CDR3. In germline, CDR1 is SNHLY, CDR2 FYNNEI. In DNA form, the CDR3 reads TGTGCCAGCAGTACAGGGGAAACTGAAGCTTTCTTT. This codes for CASSTGETEAFF.

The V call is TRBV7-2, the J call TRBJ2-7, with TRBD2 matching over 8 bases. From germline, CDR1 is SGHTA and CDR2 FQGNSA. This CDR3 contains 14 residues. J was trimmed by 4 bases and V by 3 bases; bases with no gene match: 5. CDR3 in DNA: TGTGCCAGCAGCTTGAACGGGAGGGCGTACGAGCAGTACTTC. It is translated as CASSLNGRAYEQYF.

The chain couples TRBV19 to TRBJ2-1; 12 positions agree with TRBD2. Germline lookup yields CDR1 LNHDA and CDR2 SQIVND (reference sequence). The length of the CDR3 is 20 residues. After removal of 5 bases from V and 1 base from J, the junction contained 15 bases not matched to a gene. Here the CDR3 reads CASSFLLAGGRMLSYNEQFF. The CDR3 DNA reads TGTGCCAGTAGTTTTCTCCTAGCGGGGGGGCGAATGTTATCCTACAATGAGCAGTTCTTC.

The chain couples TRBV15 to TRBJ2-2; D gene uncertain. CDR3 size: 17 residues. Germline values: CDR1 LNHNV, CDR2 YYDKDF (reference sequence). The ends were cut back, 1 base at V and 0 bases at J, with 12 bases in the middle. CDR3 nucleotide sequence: TGTGCCACCAGCAGAGCTTCCACTACTACGAACACCGGGGAGCTGTTTTTT. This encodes CATSRASTTTNTGELFF. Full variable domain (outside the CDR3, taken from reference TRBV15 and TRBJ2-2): DAMVIQNPRYQVTQFGKPVTLSCSQTLNHNVMYWYQQKSSQAPKLLFHYYDKDFNNEADTPDNFQSRRPNTSFCFLDIRSPGLGDTAMYLCATSRASTTTNTGELFFGEGSRLTVL.

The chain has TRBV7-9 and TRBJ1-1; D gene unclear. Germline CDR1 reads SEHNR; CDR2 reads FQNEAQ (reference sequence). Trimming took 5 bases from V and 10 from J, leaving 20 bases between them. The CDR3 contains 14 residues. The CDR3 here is CASSIYEGLSVAFF. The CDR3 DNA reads TGTGCCAGCAGCATATACGAGGGTCTTTCGGTAGCTTTCTTT.

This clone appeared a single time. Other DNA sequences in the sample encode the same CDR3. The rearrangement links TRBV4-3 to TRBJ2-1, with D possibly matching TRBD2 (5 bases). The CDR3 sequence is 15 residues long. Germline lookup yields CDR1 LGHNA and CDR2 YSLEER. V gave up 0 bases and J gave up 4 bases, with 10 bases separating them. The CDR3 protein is CASSQDGSGYNEQFF. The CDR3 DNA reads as TGCGCCAGCAGCCAAGATGGGAGCGGATACAATGAGCAGTTCTTC.

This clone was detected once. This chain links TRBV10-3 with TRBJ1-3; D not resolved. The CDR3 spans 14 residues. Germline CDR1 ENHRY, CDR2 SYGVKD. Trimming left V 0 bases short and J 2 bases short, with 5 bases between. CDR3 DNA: TGTGCCATCAGTGAGTCGGCAGCTGGAAACACCATATATTTT. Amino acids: CAISESAAGNTIYF.

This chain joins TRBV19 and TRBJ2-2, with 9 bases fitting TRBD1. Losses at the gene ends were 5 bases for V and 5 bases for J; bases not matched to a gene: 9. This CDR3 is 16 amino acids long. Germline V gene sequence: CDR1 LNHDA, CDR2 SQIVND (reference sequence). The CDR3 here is CASSYTTGGFTGELFF. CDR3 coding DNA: TGTGCCAGTAGTTACACGACAGGGGGTTTTACCGGGGAGCTGTTTTTT.

CDR3 protein: CASSRRTGIDEQYF. The DNA for the CDR3 is TGTGCCAGCAGCCGTCGGACAGGGATAGACGAGCAGTACTTC. This chain connects TRBV7-9 to TRBJ2-7; 8 bases are shared with TRBD1. Germline V gives CDR1 SEHNR, CDR2 FQNEAQ (reference sequence). Trimming cost V 5 bases and J 5 bases; bases outside gene matches: 8. The CDR3 totals 14 residues.